This T cell receptor (beta chain) was profiled in a study of blood T cell repertoires in COVID-19. This clone was seen a handful of times. Produced via immunoSEQ multiplex PCR; TCRdb's table is partial and in-frame only. Of roughly 300,000 clones listed, 80% to 90% are singletons. Trimming left V 3 bases short and J 2 bases short, with 10 bases between. The germline V gene has CDR1 DFQATT and CDR2 SNEGSKA (reference sequence). This CDR3 has 13 residues. The chain recombines TRBV20-1 with TRBJ1-2; no clear D gene. Sequencing was performed on PBMCs or T cells enriched from blood (not recorded which). The clonotype was recovered from a woman aged 40-49 years with acute COVID-19. CDR3 in DNA: TGCAGTGCTAGTACGCCTACCAACTATGGCTACACCTTC. Its protein is CSASTPTNYGYTF.